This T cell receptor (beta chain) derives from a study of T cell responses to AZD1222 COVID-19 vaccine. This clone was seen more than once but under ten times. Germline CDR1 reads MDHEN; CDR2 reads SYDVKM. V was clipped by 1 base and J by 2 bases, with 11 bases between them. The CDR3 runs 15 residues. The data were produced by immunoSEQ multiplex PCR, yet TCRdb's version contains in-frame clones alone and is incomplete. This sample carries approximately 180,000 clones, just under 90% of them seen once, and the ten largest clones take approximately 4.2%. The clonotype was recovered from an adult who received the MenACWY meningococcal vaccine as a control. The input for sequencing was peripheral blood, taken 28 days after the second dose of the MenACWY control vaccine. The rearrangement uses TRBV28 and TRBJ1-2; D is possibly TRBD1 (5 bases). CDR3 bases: TGTGCCAGCAGTTTATTTGGGGGTTGGAACTATGGCTACACCTTC. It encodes CASSLFGGWNYGYTF.